Shown below are 12 T cell receptor beta chains from a single sample sequenced in a study of OX40 agonist ivuxolimab in advanced cancers. Here immunoSEQ multiplex PCR was the method, and the copy in TCRdb shows in-frame clones only, minus some. Of over 70,000 clones detected, approximately 94% appear once; the ten largest clones hold 13% to 15%. This sample comprised CD4+ or CD8+ T cells sorted from blood, obtained in a trial of the OX40 agonist ivuxolimab. These receptors came from an adult with an advanced solid tumor such as melanoma, head and neck, liver or kidney cancer.

The CDR3 DNA reads as TGTGCCAGCAGCCCGTGCGCGGGCCCATCCCCCCTGGGGACTGAAGCTTTCTTT. Translation gives CASSPCAGPSPLGTEAFF. The J gene is TRBJ1-1, the V gene TRBV12-1. TRBV12-1 is described as a pseudogene. CDR3 size: 18 residues.

The genes are TRBV18 and TRBJ1-6; D remains ambiguous. This CDR3 region has 15 residues. V was shortened by 2 bases and J by 9 bases, with 14 bases between the two germline ends. Germline CDR1 is KGHSH and CDR2 is LQKENI. The CDR3 nucleotides read TGTGCCAGCTCACCAAGTGACGGGGTAGGTTCACCCCTCCACTTT. As protein: CASSPSDGVGSPLHF.

The rearrangement links TRBV7-9 to TRBJ1-4; 10 bases are a match to TRBD1. The ends lost 5 bases at V and 0 bases at J; junction bases unmatched: 3. Germline V gene lookup returns CDR1 SEHNR and CDR2 FQNEAQ (reference sequence). The CDR3 runs 16 residues. The CDR3 DNA reads TGTGCCAGCAGCGGACAGGGGGTCCCAACTAATGAAAAACTGTTTTTT. The encoded protein is CASSGQGVPTNEKLFF.

V is TRBV13 and J is TRBJ2-1; weak D call: TRBD2 (6 bases). CDR3 length: 16 residues. The germline gives CDR1 PRHDT, CDR2 FYEKMQ (reference sequence). V gave up 5 bases and J gave up 0 bases, with 14 bases separating them. DNA of the CDR3: TGTGCCAGCAGCGGAGGGACTTCCTTCTCCTACAATGAGCAGTTCTTC. It encodes CASSGGTSFSYNEQFF.

The chain employs TRBV4-1 and TRBJ2-5; no reliable D call. The V gene's germline CDR1 is MGHRA and CDR2 YSYEKL. The CDR3 runs to 14 residues. V lost 1 base, J lost 2 bases, and 8 bases lay in between. The CDR3: CASSQGMGQETQYF. The CDR3 bases are TGCGCCAGCAGCCAAGGGATGGGGCAAGAGACCCAGTACTTC.

The V gene is TRBV20-1, the J gene TRBJ1-2; D ambiguous. Germline V gene sequence: CDR1 DFQATT, CDR2 SNEGSKA (reference sequence). The CDR3 has 11 residues. The V end lost 0 bases, the J end lost 3 bases, and 2 bases lay between the germline ends. CDR3 loop: CSARDDYGYTF. CDR3 nucleotide sequence: TGCAGTGCTAGAGATGACTATGGCTACACCTTC.

The chain is built from TRBV4-3 and TRBJ1-4; a possible D gene is TRBD1 (6 bases). Trimming took off 1 base at V and 2 bases at J, with 17 bases between the two ends. CDR3 length: 18 amino acids. The germline V gene has CDR1 LGHNA and CDR2 YSLEER. The CDR3 DNA follows: TGCGCCAGCAGCCAAGCCATTCCGCTGGGGGCCACTAATGAAAAACTGTTTTTT. Protein product: CASSQAIPLGATNEKLFF.

This clone was found a few times. Likely a read error: the CDR3 ends without its conserved phenylalanine or tryptophan. It is unclear where the CDR3 begins or ends on the DNA, so no DNA is shown, and the CDR3 is as TCRdb lists it. The V gene is TRBV6-1, the J gene TRBJ1-2. The CDR3 adds up to 14 amino acids, both ends counted. The germline gives CDR1 MNHNS, CDR2 SASEGT. The CDR3 loop is CASSGCASMRKTYG.

The gene calls are TRBV9 and TRBJ1-2, with D hard to call. Between the trimmed V and J ends, which lost 3 bases and 6 bases, there was a span of 15 bases. The CDR3 is 14 amino acids. Germline CDR1 and CDR2: SGDLS and YYNGEE. The CDR3 DNA sequence: TGTGCCAGCAGCGCCATAGGGTTTTTGCATGGCTACACCTTC. As protein: CASSAIGFLHGYTF.

J is TRBJ1-1 and V is TRBV9, with 9 bases matching TRBD1. This CDR3 spans 17 amino acids. Germline assignment: CDR1 SGDLS and CDR2 YYNGEE. With V trimmed by 3 bases and J by 0 bases, 9 bases remained unmatched. CDR3: CASSAGTGWGMNTEAFF. The CDR3 nucleotides are TGTGCCAGCAGCGCCGGGACAGGGTGGGGTATGAACACTGAAGCTTTCTTT.

V gene TRBV7-9 combines with J gene TRBJ2-1, with a weak D call TRBD2 (6 bases). Germline V gene lookup returns CDR1 SEHNR and CDR2 FQNEAQ (reference sequence). Trimming cost V 1 base and J 7 bases, with 11 bases left between them. The CDR3 contains 14 residues. The CDR3 is CASSLGFGGNEQFF. CDR3 bases: TGTGCCAGCAGCTTAGGCTTTGGGGGGAATGAGCAGTTCTTC.

This clone was observed a single time. V gene TRBV7-7 combines with J gene TRBJ2-1; 9 bases agree with TRBD1. CDR1 is SSHAT, CDR2 FNYEAQ, per germline (reference sequence). The V and J ends lost 5 bases and 6 bases, in that order; junction bases with no gene match: 8. The CDR3 has 15 amino acids. CDR3 sequence: CASSLTGGAPNEQFF. DNA for the CDR3: TGTGCCAGCAGCCTAACAGGGGGCGCCCCCAATGAGCAGTTCTTC.